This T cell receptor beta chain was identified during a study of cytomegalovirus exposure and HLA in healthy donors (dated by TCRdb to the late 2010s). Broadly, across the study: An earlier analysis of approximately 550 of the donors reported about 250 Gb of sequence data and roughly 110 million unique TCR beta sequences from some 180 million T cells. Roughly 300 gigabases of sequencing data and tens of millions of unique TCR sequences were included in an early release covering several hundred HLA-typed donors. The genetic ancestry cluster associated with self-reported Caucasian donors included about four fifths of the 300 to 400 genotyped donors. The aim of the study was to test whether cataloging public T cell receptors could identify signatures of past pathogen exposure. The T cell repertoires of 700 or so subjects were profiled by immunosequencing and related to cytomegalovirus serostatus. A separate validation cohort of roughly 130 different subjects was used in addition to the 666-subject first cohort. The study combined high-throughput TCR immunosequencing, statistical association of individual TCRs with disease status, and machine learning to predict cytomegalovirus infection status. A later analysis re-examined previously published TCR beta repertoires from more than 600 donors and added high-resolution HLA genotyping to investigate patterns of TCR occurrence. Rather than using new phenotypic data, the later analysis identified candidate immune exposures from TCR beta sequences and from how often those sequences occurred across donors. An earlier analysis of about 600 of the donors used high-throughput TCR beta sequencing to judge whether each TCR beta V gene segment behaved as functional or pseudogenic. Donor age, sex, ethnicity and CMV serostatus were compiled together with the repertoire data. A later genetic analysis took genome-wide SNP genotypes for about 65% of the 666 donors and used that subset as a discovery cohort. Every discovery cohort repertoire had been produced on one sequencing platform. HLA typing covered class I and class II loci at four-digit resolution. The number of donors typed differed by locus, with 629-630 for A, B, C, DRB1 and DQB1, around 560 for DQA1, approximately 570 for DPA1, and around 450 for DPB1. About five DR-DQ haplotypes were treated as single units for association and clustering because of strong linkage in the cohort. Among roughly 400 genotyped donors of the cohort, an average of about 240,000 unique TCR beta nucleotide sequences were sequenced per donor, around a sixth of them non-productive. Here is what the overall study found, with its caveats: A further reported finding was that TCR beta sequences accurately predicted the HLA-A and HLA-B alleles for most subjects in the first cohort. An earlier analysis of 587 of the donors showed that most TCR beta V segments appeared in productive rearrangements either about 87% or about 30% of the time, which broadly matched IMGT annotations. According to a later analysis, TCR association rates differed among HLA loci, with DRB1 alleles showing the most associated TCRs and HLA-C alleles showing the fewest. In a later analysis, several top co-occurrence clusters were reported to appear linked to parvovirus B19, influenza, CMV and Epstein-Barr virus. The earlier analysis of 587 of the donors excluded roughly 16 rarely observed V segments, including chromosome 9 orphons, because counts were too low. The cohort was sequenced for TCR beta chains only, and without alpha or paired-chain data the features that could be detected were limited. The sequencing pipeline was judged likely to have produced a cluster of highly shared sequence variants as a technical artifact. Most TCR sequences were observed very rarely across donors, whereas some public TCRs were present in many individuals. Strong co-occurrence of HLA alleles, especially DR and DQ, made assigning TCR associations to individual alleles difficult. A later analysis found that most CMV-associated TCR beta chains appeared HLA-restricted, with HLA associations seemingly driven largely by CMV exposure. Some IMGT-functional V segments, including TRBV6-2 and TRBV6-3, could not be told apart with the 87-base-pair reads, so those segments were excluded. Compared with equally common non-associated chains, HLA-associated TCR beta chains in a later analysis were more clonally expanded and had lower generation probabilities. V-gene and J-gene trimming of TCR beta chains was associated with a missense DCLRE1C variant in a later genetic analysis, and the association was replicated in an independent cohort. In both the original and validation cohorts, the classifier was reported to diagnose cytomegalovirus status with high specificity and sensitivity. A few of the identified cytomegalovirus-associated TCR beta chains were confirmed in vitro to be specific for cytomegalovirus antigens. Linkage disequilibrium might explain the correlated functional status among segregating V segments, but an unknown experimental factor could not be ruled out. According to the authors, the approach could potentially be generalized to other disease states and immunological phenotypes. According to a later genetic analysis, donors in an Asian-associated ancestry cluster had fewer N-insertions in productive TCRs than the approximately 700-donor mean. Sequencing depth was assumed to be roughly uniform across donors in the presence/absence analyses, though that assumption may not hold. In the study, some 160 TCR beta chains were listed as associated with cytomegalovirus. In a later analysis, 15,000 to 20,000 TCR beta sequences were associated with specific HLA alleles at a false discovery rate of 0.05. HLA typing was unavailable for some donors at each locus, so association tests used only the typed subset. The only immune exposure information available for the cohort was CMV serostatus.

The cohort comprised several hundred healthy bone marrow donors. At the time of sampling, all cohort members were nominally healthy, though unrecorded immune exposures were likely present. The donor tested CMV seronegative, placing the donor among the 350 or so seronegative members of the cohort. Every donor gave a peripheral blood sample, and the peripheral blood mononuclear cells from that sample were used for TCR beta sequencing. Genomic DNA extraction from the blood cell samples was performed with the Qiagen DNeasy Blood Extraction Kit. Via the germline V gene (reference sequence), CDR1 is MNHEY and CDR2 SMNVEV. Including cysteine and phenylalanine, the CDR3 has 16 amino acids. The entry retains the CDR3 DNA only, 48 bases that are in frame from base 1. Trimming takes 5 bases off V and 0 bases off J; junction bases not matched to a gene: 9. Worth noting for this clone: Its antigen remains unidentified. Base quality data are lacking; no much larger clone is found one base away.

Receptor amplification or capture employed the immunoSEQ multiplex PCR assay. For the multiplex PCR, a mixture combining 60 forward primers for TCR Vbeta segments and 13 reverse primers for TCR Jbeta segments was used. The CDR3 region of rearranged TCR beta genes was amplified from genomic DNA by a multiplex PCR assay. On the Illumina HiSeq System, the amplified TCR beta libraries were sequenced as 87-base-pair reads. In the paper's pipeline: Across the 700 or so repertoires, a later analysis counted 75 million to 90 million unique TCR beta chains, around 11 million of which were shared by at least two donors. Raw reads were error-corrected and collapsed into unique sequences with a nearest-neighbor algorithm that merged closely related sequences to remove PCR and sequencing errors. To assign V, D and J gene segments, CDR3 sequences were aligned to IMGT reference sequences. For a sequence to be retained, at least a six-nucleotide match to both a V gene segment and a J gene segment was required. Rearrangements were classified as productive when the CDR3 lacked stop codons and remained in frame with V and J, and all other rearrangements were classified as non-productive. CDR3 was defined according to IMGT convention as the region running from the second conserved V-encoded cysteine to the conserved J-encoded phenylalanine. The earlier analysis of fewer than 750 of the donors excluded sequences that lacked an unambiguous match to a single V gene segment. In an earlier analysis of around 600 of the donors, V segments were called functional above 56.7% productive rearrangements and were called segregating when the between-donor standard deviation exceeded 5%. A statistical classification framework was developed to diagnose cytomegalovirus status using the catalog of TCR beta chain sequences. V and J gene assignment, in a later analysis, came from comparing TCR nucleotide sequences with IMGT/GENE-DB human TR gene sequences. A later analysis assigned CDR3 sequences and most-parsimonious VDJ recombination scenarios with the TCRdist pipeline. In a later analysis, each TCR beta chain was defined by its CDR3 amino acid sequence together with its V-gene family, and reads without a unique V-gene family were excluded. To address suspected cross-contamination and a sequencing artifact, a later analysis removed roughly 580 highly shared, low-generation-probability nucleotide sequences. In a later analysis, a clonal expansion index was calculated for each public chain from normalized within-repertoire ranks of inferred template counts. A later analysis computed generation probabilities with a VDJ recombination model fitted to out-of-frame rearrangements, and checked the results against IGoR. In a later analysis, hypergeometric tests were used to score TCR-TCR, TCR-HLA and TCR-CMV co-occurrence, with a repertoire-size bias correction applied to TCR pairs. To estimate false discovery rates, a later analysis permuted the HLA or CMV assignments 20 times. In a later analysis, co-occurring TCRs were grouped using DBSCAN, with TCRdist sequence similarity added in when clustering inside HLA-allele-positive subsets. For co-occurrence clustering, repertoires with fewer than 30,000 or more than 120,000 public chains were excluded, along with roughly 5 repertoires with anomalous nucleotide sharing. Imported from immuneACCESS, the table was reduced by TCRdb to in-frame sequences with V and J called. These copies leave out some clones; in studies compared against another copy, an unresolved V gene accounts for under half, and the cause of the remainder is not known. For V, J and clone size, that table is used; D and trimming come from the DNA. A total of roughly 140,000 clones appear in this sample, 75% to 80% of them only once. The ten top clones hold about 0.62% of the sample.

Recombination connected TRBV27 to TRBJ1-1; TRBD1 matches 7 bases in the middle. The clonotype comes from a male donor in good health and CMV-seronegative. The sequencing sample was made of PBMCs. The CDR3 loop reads CASSPRQGLLNTEAFF. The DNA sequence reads TGTGCCAGCAGTCCCCGACAGGGACTCCTGAACACTGAAGCTTTCTTT.